The sequence of this TCR beta chain was determined in a study of regulatory T cells in long-lasting Graves disease. Arm-PCR with iRepertoire HTBI primers amplified the CDR3 regions for these TCR beta libraries. TCRdb reprocessed the multiplex PCR reads via MiXCR and lists one record per CDR3 protein. The repertoire holds about 400,000 distinct CDR3 sequences, with 15% as singletons. Time point meaning: newly diagnosed GD, antithyroid drugs for less than 3 months. After RNA was extracted from PBMCs, the TCR library was made from it. Study conclusions and caveats: The researchers studied only peripheral blood, not thyroid tissue.

In the case of this clonotype: What it binds is unknown. Sequence at one end of the junction differs from germline and may be a read error.

Germline V gene lookup returns CDR1 LGHDT and CDR2 YNNKEL (reference sequence). This CDR3 has 11 residues. These sequences were also reported in another study, on T cells in Graves' hyperthyroidism and ophthalmopathy. That report notes: Using the HTBI primer set, a first-round RT-PCR was run on the TCR CDR3.

The V gene is TRBV3-1, the J gene TRBJ1-1, with no clear D. This specimen consisted of peripheral blood mononuclear cells (PBMCs), obtained at new diagnosis, from a patient treated with antithyroid drugs. The receptor was derived from a woman between 40 and 55 years old with Graves disease. CDR3 nucleotides: TGTGCCAGCAGCCAAGGTGCAGAAGCTTCCTTT. Protein: CASSQGAEASF.